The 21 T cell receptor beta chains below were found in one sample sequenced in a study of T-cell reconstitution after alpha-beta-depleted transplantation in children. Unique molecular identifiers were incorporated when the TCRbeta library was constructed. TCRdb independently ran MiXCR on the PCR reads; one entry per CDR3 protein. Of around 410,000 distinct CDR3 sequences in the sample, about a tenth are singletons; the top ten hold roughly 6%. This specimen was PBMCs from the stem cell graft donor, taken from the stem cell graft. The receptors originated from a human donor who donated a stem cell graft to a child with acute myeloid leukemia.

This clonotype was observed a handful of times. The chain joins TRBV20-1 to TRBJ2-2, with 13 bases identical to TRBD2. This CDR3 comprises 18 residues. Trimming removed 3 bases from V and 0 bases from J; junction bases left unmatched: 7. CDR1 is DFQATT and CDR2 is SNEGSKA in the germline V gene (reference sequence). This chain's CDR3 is CSASLGTSGVANTGELFF. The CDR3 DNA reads TGCAGTGCTAGCCTTGGGACTAGCGGGGTCGCGAACACCGGGGAGCTGTTTTTT.

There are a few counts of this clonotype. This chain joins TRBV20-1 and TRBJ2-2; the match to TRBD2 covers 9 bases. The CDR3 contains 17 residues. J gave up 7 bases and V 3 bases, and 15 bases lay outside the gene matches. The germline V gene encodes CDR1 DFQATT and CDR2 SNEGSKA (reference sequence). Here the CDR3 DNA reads TGCAGTGCTAGTAACTATGGTGCGGGGGGGCGCATCGGGGAGCTGTTTTTT. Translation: CSASNYGAGGRIGELFF.

The CDR3 DNA reads TGTGCCTGGAGGGGGGTGGGACAGACTGAAGCTTTCTTT. Protein sequence: CAWRGVGQTEAFF. The chain couples TRBV30 to TRBJ1-1; TRBD1 matches 7 bases. The ends lost 3 bases at V and 5 bases at J; junction bases unmatched: 6. The germline V gene has CDR1 GTSNPN and CDR2 SVGIG (reference sequence). The CDR3 spans 13 residues.

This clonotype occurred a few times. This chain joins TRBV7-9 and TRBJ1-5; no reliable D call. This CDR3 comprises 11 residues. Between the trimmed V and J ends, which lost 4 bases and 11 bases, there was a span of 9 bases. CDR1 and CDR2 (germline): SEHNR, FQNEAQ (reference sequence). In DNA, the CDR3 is TGTGCCAGCAGCTCGGGTGGAGCCCAGCATTTT. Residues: CASSSGGAQHF.

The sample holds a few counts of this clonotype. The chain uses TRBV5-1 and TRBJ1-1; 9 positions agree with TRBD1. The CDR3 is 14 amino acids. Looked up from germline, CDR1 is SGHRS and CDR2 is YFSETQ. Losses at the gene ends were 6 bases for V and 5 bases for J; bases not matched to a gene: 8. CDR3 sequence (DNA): TGCGCCAGCACCCCATCGGGACAGGGAACTGAAGCTTTCTTT. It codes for CASTPSGQGTEAFF. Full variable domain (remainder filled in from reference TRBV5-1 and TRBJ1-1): KAGVTQTPRYLIKTRGQQVTLSCSPISGHRSVSWYQQTPGQGLQFLFEYFSETQRNKGNFPGRFSGRQFSNSRSEMNVSTLELGDSALYLCASTPSGQGTEAFFGQGTRLTVV.

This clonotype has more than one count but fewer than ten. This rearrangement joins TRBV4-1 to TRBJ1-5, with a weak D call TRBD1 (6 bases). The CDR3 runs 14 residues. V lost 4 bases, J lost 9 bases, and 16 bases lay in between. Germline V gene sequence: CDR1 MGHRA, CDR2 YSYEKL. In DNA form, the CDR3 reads TGCGCCAGCAGCCCCGAGACAGGCTGGGGGCCCCAGCATTTT. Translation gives CASSPETGWGPQHF.

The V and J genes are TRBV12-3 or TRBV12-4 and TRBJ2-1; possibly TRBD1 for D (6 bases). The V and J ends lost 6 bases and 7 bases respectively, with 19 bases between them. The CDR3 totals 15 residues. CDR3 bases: TGTGCCAGCAGCCAAAACAAGGGACAACTAAATGAGCAGTTCTTC. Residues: CASSQNKGQLNEQFF.

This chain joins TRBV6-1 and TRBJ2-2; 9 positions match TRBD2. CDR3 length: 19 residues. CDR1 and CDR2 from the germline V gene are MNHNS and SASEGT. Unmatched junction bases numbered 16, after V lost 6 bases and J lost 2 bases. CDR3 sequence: CASRGGLASAPQNTGELFF. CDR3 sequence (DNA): TGTGCCAGCAGGGGGGGACTAGCCTCAGCCCCCCAAAACACCGGGGAGCTGTTTTTT.

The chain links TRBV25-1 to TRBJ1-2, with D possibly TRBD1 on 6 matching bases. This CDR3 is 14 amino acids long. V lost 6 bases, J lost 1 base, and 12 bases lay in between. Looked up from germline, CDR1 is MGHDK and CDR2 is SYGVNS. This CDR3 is CASRLRTVNYGYTF. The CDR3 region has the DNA TGTGCCAGCAGACTCCGGACAGTTAACTATGGCTACACCTTC.

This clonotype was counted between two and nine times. CDR3 nucleotides: TGTGCCAGCAGTTCCCTACCGGGACAGGGTAGGGAGCAGTTCTTC. This sequence encodes CASSSLPGQGREQFF. The chain recombines TRBV7-9 with TRBJ2-1; 9 bases fit TRBD1. Per the germline V gene, CDR1 is SEHNR and CDR2 is FQNEAQ (reference sequence). The CDR3 totals 15 residues. Trimming cost V 6 bases and J 10 bases; bases outside gene matches: 13. The full variable domain, with the rest looked up from reference TRBV7-9 and TRBJ2-1, is DTGVSQNPRHKITKRGQNVTFRCDPISEHNRLYWYRQTLGQGPEFLTYFQNEAQLEKSRLLSDRFSAERPKGSFSTLEIQRTEQGDSAMYLCASSSLPGQGREQFFGPGTRLTVL.

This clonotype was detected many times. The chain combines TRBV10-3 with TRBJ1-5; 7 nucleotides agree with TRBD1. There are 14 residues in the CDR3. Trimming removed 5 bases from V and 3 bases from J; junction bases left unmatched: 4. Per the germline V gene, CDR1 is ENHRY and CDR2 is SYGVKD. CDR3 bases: TGTGCCATCAGTACAGGGGTAGACAATCAGCCCCAGCATTTT. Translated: CAISTGVDNQPQHF.

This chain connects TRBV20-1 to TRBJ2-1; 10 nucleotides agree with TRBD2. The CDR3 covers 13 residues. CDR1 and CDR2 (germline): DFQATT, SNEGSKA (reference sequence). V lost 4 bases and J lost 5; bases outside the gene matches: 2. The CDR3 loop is CSATGLADNEQFF. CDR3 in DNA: TGCAGTGCTACCGGACTAGCGGACAATGAGCAGTTCTTC.

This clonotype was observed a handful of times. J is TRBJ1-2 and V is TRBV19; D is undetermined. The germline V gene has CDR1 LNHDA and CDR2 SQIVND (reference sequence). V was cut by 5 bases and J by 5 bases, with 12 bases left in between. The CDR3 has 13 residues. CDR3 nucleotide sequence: TGTGCCAGTAGTCCAAACACGGTATATGGCTACACCTTC. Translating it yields CASSPNTVYGYTF.

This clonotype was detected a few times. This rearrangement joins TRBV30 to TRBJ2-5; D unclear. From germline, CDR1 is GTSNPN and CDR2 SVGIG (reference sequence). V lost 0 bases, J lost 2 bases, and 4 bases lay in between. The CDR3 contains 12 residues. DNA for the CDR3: TGTGCCTGGAGTGTATTTCAAGAGACCCAGTACTTC. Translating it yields CAWSVFQETQYF.

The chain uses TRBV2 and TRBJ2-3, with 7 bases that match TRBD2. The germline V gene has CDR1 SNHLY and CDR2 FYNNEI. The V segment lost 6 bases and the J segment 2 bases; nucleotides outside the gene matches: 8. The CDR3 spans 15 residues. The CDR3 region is CASSVTRGITDTQYF. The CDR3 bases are TGTGCCAGCAGCGTAACGCGGGGGATCACAGATACGCAGTATTTT. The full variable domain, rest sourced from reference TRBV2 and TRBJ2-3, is EPEVTQTPSHQVTQMGQEVILRCVPISNHLYFYWYRQILGQKVEFLVSFYNNEISEKSEIFDDQFSVERPDGSNFTLKIRSTKLEDSAMYFCASSVTRGITDTQYFGPGTRLTVL.

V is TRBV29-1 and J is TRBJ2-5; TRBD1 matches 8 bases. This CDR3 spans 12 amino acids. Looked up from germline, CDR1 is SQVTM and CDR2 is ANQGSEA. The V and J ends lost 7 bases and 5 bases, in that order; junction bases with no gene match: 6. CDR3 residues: CSATGGMETQYF. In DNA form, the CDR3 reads TGCAGCGCTACAGGGGGGATGGAGACCCAGTACTTC.

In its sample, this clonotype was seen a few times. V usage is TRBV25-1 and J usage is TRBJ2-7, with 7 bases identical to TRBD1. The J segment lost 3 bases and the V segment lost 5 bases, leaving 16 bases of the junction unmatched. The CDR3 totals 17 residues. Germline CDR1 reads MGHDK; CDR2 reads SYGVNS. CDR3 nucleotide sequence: TGTGCCAGCAGTACCCGAAACGGGACAGCAAAGCTCTACGAGCAGTACTTC. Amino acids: CASSTRNGTAKLYEQYF.

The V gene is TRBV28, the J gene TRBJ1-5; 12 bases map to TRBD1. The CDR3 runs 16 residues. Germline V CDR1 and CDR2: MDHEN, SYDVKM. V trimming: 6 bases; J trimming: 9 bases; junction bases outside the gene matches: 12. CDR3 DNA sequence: TGTGCCAGCAGCCCGACCGCCGGGACAGGGGGCCGGCCCCAGCATTTT. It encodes CASSPTAGTGGRPQHF.

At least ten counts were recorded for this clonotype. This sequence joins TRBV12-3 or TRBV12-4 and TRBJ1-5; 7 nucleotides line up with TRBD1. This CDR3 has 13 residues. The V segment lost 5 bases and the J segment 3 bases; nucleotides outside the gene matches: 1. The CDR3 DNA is TGTGCCAGCAGTGGGACAGCCAATCAGCCCCAGCATTTT. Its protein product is CASSGTANQPQHF.

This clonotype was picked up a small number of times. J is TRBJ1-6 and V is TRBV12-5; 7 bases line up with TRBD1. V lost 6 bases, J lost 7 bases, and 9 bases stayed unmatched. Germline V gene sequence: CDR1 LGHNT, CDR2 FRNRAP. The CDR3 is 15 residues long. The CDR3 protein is CASGVRGQKNSPLHF. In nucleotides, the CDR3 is TGTGCTAGTGGAGTAAGGGGACAGAAGAATTCACCCCTCCACTTT.

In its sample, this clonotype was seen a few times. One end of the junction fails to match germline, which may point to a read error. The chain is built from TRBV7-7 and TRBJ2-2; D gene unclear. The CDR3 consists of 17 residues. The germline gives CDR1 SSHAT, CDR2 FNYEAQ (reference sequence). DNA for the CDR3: TGTGCTAGCAGCGCGCGTCTAGGTGTGGTTGACACCGGGGAGCTGTTTTTT. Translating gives CASSARLGVVDTGELFF. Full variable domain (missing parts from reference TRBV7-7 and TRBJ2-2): GAGVSQSPRYKVTKRGQDVTLRCDPISSHATLYWYQQALGQGPEFLTYFNYEAQPDKSGLPSDRFSAERPEGSISTLTIQRTEQRDSAMYRCASSARLGVVDTGELFFGEGSRLTVL.